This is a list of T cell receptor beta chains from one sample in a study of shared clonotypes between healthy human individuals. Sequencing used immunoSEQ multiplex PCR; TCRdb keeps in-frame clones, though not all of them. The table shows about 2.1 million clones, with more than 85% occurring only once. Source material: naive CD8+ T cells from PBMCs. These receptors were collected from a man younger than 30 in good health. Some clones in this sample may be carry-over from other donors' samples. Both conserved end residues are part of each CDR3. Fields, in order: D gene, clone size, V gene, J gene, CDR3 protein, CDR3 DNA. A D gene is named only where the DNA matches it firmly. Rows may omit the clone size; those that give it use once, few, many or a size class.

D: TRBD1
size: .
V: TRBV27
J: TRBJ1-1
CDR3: CASSPFGQGVNTEAFF
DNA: TGTGCCAGCAGTCCCTTCGGACAGGGAGTGAACACTGAAGCTTTCTTT

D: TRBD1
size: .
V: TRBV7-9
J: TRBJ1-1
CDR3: CASSEREGQGLNTEAFF
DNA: TGTGCCAGCAGCGAAAGAGAGGGACAGGGGTTGAACACTGAAGCTTTCTTT

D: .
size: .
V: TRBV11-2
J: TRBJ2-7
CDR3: CASSLWRTSYEQYF
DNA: TGTGCCAGCAGCTTATGGCGGACCTCCTACGAGCAGTACTTC

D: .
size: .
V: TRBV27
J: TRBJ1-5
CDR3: CASKLGGVNQPQHF
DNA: TGTGCCAGCAAATTGGGGGGGGTCAATCAGCCCCAGCATTTT

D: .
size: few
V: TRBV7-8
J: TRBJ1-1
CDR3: CASSFMNTEAFF
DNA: TGTGCCAGCAGCTTCATGAACACTGAAGCTTTCTTT

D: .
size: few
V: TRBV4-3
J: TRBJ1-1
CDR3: CASSQKQGMNTEAFF
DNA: TGCGCCAGCAGCCAGAAACAGGGCATGAACACTGAAGCTTTCTTT

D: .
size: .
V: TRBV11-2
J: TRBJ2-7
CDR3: CASSLGQDLLDEQYF
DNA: TGTGCCAGCAGCTTAGGACAGGATCTTCTGGACGAGCAGTACTTC

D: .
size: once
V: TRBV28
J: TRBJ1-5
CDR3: CASSYRTGWNQPQHF
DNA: TGTGCCAGCAGTTACCGAACAGGGTGGAATCAGCCCCAGCATTTT

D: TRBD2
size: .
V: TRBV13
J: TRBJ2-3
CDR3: CASSTRLAGGRDTQYF
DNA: TGTGCCAGCAGCACAAGACTAGCGGGAGGGAGAGATACGCAGTATTTT

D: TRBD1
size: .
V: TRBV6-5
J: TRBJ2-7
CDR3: CASSYSPGQTYEQYF
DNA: TGTGCCAGCAGTTACTCCCCGGGACAGACCTACGAGCAGTACTTC

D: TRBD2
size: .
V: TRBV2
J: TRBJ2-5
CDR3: CASSEGPGGEETQYF
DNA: TGTGCCAGCAGTGAAGGGCCGGGAGGGGAGGAGACCCAGTACTTC

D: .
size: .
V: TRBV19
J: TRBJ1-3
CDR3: CASSMGGSSGNTIYF
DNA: TGTGCCAGTAGTATGGGGGGCAGCTCTGGAAACACCATATATTTT

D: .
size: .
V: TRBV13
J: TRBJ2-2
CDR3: CASRETPGELFF
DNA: TGTGCCAGCAGAGAAACCCCCGGGGAGCTGTTTTTT

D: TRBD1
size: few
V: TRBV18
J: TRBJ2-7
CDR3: CASSLRQGDNEQYF
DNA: TGTGCCAGCTCACTCCGACAGGGGGACAACGAGCAGTACTTC

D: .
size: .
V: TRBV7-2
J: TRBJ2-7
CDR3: CASSFGFSYEQYF
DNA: TGTGCCAGCAGCTTTGGCTTCTCCTACGAGCAGTACTTC

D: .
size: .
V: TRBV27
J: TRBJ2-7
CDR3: CASSSWTPADEQYF
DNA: TGTGCCAGCAGTTCATGGACGCCAGCCGACGAGCAGTACTTC

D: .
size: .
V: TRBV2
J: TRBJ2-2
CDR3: CASSEALRGARDTGELFF
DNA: TGTGCCAGCAGTGAAGCGCTTCGGGGGGCTCGCGACACCGGGGAGCTGTTTTTT

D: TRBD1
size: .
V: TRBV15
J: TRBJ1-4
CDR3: CATSRGDRGGEKLFF
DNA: TGTGCCACCAGCAGAGGGGACAGGGGAGGTGAAAAACTGTTTTTT

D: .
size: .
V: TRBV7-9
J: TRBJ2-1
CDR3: CASSLGPGNDEQFF
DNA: TGTGCCAGCAGCTTGGGTCCAGGGAACGATGAGCAGTTCTTC

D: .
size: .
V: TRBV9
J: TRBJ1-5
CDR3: CASSPGGRDNQPQHF
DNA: TGTGCCAGCAGCCCTGGGGGCAGGGACAATCAGCCCCAGCATTTT

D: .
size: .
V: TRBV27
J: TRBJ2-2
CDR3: CASSLFVSVLPGELFF
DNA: TGTGCCAGCAGTTTATTTGTCTCCGTCTTACCCGGGGAGCTGTTTTTT

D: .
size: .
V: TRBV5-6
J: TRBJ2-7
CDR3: CASSFLGYEQYF
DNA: TGTGCCAGCAGCTTTTTAGGTTACGAGCAGTACTTC

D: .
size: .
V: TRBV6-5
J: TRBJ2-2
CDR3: CASSYWQGTSGELFF
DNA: TGTGCCAGCAGTTACTGGCAGGGGACGAGCGGGGAGCTGTTTTTT

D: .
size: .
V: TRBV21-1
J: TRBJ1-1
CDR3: CASSKRTAEAFF
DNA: TGTGCCAGCAGCAAACGGACAGCTGAAGCTTTCTTT

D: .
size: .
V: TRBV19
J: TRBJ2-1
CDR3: CASSITGHISEQFF
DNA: TGTGCCAGTAGTATAACCGGACACATCAGTGAGCAGTTCTTC

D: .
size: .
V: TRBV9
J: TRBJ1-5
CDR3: CASSDRGRGQPQHF
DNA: TGTGCCAGCAGCGATAGAGGCAGGGGCCAGCCCCAGCATTTT

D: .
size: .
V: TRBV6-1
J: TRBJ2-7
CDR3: CASRPSGVYEQYF
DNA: TGTGCCAGCAGACCCTCAGGGGTCTACGAGCAGTACTTC

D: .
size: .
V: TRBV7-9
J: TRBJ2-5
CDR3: CASSFSTYRETQYF
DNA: TGTGCCAGCAGCTTTTCAACCTATAGGGAGACCCAGTACTTC

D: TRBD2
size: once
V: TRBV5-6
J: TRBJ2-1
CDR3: CASNPRGAGRVYNEQFF
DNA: TGTGCCAGTAACCCAAGAGGAGCGGGAAGGGTGTACAATGAGCAGTTCTTC

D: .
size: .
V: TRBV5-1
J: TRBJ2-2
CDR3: CASSLGTGRTGELFF
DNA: TGCGCCAGCAGCCTAGGTACAGGGAGGACCGGGGAGCTGTTTTTT

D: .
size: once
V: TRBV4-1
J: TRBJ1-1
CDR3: CASSQVSELPEAFF
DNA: TGCGCCAGCAGCCAAGTATCCGAACTTCCTGAAGCTTTCTTT

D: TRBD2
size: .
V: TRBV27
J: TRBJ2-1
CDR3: CASNLAGGPYNEQFF
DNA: TGTGCCAGCAACCTAGCGGGAGGGCCGTACAATGAGCAGTTCTTC

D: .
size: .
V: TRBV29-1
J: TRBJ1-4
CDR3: CSVVGGREKLFF
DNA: TGCAGCGTTGTCGGGGGTAGGGAAAAACTGTTTTTT

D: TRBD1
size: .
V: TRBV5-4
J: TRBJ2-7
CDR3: CASSHKGQGEQYF
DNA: TGTGCCAGCAGCCATAAGGGACAGGGCGAGCAGTACTTC

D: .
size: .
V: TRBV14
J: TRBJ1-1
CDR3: CASSQSPGNTEAFF
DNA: TGTGCCAGCAGCCAATCGCCGGGGAACACTGAAGCTTTCTTT

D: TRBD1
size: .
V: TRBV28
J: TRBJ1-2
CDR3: CASSLWDYDRGNYGYTF
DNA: TGTGCCAGCAGTTTATGGGATTACGACAGGGGGAACTATGGCTACACCTTC

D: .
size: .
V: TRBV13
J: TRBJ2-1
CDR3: CASSLGSGLYNEQFF
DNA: TGTGCCAGCAGCTTAGGTTCGGGATTGTACAATGAGCAGTTCTTC